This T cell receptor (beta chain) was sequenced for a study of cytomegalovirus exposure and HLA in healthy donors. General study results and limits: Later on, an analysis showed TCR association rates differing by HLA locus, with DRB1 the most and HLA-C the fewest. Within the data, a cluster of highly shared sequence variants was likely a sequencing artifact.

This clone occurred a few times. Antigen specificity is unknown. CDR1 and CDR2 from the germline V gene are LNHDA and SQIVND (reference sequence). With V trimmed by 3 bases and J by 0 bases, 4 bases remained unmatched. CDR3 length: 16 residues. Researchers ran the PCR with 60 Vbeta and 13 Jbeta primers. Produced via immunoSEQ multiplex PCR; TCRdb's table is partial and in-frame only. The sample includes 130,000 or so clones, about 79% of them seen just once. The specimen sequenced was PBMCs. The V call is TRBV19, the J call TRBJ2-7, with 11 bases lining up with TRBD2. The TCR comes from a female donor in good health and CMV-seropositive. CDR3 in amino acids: CASSMRLAGPSYEQYF. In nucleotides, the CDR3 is TGTGCCAGTAGTATGAGACTAGCGGGGCCCTCCTACGAGCAGTACTTC.